The clone carrying this T cell receptor (beta chain) was picked up a small number of times. Its antigen is undetermined. The data were taken from a study of CD8+CD57+ T cells in acquired aplastic anemia. Study details: Yields of DNA that came from sorted CD4+ and CD8+ cells averaged roughly 3.2 ug. Findings and caveats of the study: Found in both controls and patients were twenty-nine CD8+ CDR3 sequences.

CD8+CD57+ cell expansion, shown by flow cytometry, had occurred in the patients selected for sequencing. Severe acquired aplastic anemia was present in every patient. The blood sampling took place in patients who had so far received no therapy. The V gene's germline CDR1 is MGHRA and CDR2 YSYEKL. V was pared by 4 bases and J by 4 bases, with 13 bases between. The CDR3 spans 14 residues. Genomic DNA served as template for TCR beta VDJ and CDR3 profiling. Via MiXCR, TCRdb re-called the reads, giving one row per CDR3 protein. This table has under 350,000 distinct CDR3 sequences, 56% appearing once. V is TRBV4-1 and J is TRBJ1-2, with unresolved D. The sequenced sample consisted of sorted CD4+, CD8+, or CD8+CD57+ T cells (not recorded which) from PBMCs. The receptor's source is a human donor with aplastic anemia. The CDR3 sequence: CASSLGPSTYGYTF. CDR3 nucleotide sequence: TGCGCCAGCAGCCTAGGACCGAGTACCTATGGCTACACCTTC.